These 31 T cell receptor beta chains share one sample of origin, sequenced in a study of blood T cells in healthy people across ages. It was with a sample-barcoded 5' primer and a J-beta primer mix that a second PCR of roughly 7 to 12 cycles was run. Using its own MiXCR run on the 5' RACE reads, TCRdb lists one record per CDR3 protein. The table records 1.4 million or so distinct CDR3 sequences, under 55% of them present only once. The specimen was blood. All receptors derive from a woman aged 18 to 35 in good health.

Worth noting for this clonotype: One end of the junction fails to match germline, which may point to a read error. The V call is TRBV10-3, the J call TRBJ2-1, with D possibly being TRBD2 (5 bases). Germline CDR1 reads ENHRY; CDR2 reads SYGVKD. The CDR3 totals 16 residues. The CDR3: CAISGRGASSYNERFF. The CDR3 DNA follows: TGTGCCATCAGTGGTCGGGGTGCGAGCTCCTACAATGAGCGGTTCTTC.

In the case of this clonotype: Possible read error: a much larger clone is one base away. The rearrangement joins TRBV6-1 to TRBJ2-7, with a weak D call TRBD1 (5 bases). This CDR3 spans 12 amino acids. Germline CDR1 MNHNS, CDR2 SASEGT. As DNA, the CDR3 is TGTGCCTGCAGCGACCAGGGCTACGAGCAGTACTTC. This gives the protein CACSDQGYEQYF.

In this sample, this clonotype turned up a few times. The chain employs TRBV20-1 and TRBJ2-7, with 8 bases lining up with TRBD1. The CDR3 covers 18 residues. The junction had 15 bases not matched to a gene; V was cut back by 0 bases and J by 2 bases. Germline V gene sequence: CDR1 DFQATT, CDR2 SNEGSKA (reference sequence). The CDR3 is CSARDQKRQGPVAYEQYF. DNA of the CDR3: TGCAGTGCTAGAGATCAAAAACGACAGGGGCCCGTCGCCTACGAGCAGTACTTC.

The gene calls are TRBV24-1 and TRBJ2-1; D is perhaps TRBD2 (6 bases). Trimming removed 4 bases at V and 8 bases at J, with 17 bases between. The CDR3 covers 15 residues. The germline V gene encodes CDR1 KGHDR and CDR2 SFDVKD. The CDR3 spells CATSENSGPRDEQFF. The CDR3 DNA follows: TGTGCCACCAGTGAAAATAGCGGCCCCAGGGATGAGCAGTTCTTC.

The chain uses TRBV7-2 and TRBJ1-2; 9 bases agree with TRBD1. V lost 6 bases to trimming and J lost 5 bases; unmatched junction nucleotides: 4. Germline CDR1 SGHTA, CDR2 FQGNSA. This CDR3 contains 13 residues. CDR3 sequence (DNA): TGTGCCAGCAGGAGGGACAGGGAATATGGCTACACCTTC. As protein: CASRRDREYGYTF.

This clonotype was seen a few times. The CDR3 nucleotides read TGTGCCACCAGTGAACCTAATCGCGGTGAGCAGTTCTTC. Amino acids: CATSEPNRGEQFF. V usage is TRBV24-1 and J usage is TRBJ2-1, with no clear D. Deletions cut 4 bases from V and 9 bases from J, with 12 bases between. CDR3 length equals 13 residues. Per the germline V gene, CDR1 is KGHDR and CDR2 is SFDVKD.

This clonotype was seen more than once but under ten times. The rearrangement links TRBV7-9 to TRBJ1-2; TRBD1 might be the D (6 bases). There are 14 residues in the CDR3. Germline CDR1 is SEHNR and CDR2 is FQNEAQ (reference sequence). Trimming left V 1 base short and J 7 bases short, with 13 bases between. CDR3 sequence: CASSLEAGVRGYTF. The CDR3 DNA reads TGTGCCAGCAGCTTAGAGGCAGGGGTACGTGGCTACACCTTC.

The rearrangement joins TRBV6-1 to TRBJ2-5; 9 nucleotides line up with TRBD1. The V gene end was trimmed by 4 bases and the J gene end by 11 bases; junction bases not matched to a gene: 11. Germline V gene data show CDR1 as MNHNS and CDR2 as SASEGT. The CDR3 is 14 residues long. CDR3 bases: TGTGCCAGCAGTGGGGGACAGGGTAAATACGGGCAGTACTTC. It specifies CASSGGQGKYGQYF.

V usage is TRBV27 and J usage is TRBJ2-1, with 7 bases fitting TRBD2. The ends lost 10 bases at V and 4 bases at J; junction bases unmatched: 10. This CDR3 is 14 amino acids long. The V gene's germline CDR1 is MNHEY and CDR2 SMNVEV (reference sequence). The DNA of the CDR3 is TGTGCCACCCTTGGGGGGGACTTTTACAATGAGCAGTTCTTC. Protein: CATLGGDFYNEQFF.

This clonotype was seen a handful of times. The genes are TRBV4-2 and TRBJ2-7; D is unresolved. The germline gives CDR1 LGHNA, CDR2 YNFKEQ. V lost 0 bases to trimming and J lost 2 bases, with 8 bases between them. The CDR3 totals 14 residues. The CDR3 protein is CASSQDAMTYEQYF. The CDR3 DNA reads as TGTGCCAGCAGCCAAGATGCCATGACCTACGAGCAGTACTTC.

This clonotype was observed a handful of times. The chain combines TRBV12-3 or TRBV12-4 with TRBJ2-1; possibly TRBD1 for D (6 bases). The better agreement between TRBJ2-7 and the DNA end casts doubt on the J call. This CDR3 region has 15 residues. CDR3 bases: TGTGCCAGCAGTTTATCTGGGGGCGCCTACAATGAGCAGTACTTC. This gives the protein CASSLSGGAYNEQYF.

This clonotype was detected a few times. V is TRBV7-2 and J is TRBJ1-4, with D possibly matching TRBD1 (5 bases). CDR1 is SGHTA, CDR2 FQGNSA, per germline. V shed 5 bases and J shed 7 bases, with 11 bases lying between them. The CDR3 has 13 amino acids. Here the CDR3 reads CASSEGSSEKLFF. Written as DNA, the CDR3 is TGTGCCAGCAGCGAGGGGAGCTCTGAAAAACTGTTTTTT.

This clonotype appeared once. This may stem from a read error, because a much larger clone lies one nucleotide away. This chain joins TRBV6-5 and TRBJ2-1, with 9 bases identical to TRBD2. The germline gives CDR1 MNHEY, CDR2 SVGAGI. This CDR3 comprises 16 residues. The CDR3 bases are TGTGCCAGCAGCGGATACCCTTCTAGCGGGATCAATGAGCGGTTCTTC. This sequence encodes CASSGYPSSGINERFF.

This clonotype has just one count. This chain links TRBV27 with TRBJ2-7; D remains unclear. The germline gives CDR1 MNHEY, CDR2 SMNVEV (reference sequence). The CDR3 is made up of 15 amino acids. The V end was cut by 5 bases, the J end by 4 bases, with 18 bases between. This chain's CDR3 is CASSPRARATYEQYF. The CDR3 bases are TGTGCCAGCAGTCCCCGAGCCCGGGCTACGTACGAGCAGTACTTC.

The chain uses TRBV5-1 and TRBJ2-3; D remains ambiguous. This CDR3 region has 15 residues. The germline gives CDR1 SGHRS, CDR2 YFSETQ. Between the trimmed V and J ends, which lost 4 bases and 1 base, there was a span of 13 bases. In nucleotides, the CDR3 is TGCGCCAGCAGCGCCGAACCTCTAGGCACAGATACGCAGTATTTT. This gives the protein CASSAEPLGTDTQYF.

The gene calls are TRBV20-1 and TRBJ2-3; no clear D gene. Per the germline V gene, CDR1 is DFQATT and CDR2 is SNEGSKA (reference sequence). The CDR3 length is 13 residues. Trimming took 5 bases from V and 4 from J, leaving 13 bases between them. The CDR3 coding sequence is TGCAGTGCTCCCCCGGGTCGTGCAGATACGCAGTATTTT. It is translated as CSAPPGRADTQYF.

This chain links TRBV24-1 with TRBJ2-1; D might be TRBD1 (6 bases). Trimming removed 5 bases at V and 9 bases at J, with 10 bases between. Germline loops: CDR1 KGHDR, CDR2 SFDVKD. The CDR3 covers 12 residues. The CDR3 is CATSAGTSEQFF. Written as DNA, the CDR3 is TGTGCCACCAGTGCCGGGACATCTGAGCAGTTCTTC.

The gene calls are TRBV4-3 and TRBJ2-1, with D hard to call. V lost 8 bases, J lost 4 bases, and 12 bases lay in between. CDR1 and CDR2 (germline): LGHNA, YSLEER. This CDR3 has 13 residues. DNA of the CDR3: TGCGCCAGCGGCCGCTTGCGGTACAATGAGCAGTTCTTC. It encodes CASGRLRYNEQFF.

This clonotype has a handful of counts. The gene calls are TRBV20-1 and TRBJ1-2; no firm D call. The CDR3 length is 15 residues. CDR1 and CDR2 (germline): DFQATT, SNEGSKA (reference sequence). Trimming removed 3 bases at V and 5 bases at J, with 19 bases between. The CDR3 sequence: CSARKKDPVVYGYTF. The CDR3 nucleotides are TGCAGTGCTAGGAAGAAGGACCCAGTCGTTTATGGCTACACCTTC.

The J gene is TRBJ2-3, the V gene TRBV27, with 13 nucleotides matching TRBD2. CDR1 is MNHEY and CDR2 is SMNVEV in the germline V gene (reference sequence). V lost 5 bases, J lost 2 bases, and 7 bases stayed unmatched. CDR3 length: 17 amino acids. The CDR3 coding sequence is TGTGCCAGCAGTATCCGAGGACTAGCGGGGGACACAGATACGCAGTATTTT. Residues: CASSIRGLAGDTDTQYF.

The V gene is TRBV10-3, the J gene TRBJ2-4; no clear D. The DNA end lines up better with TRBJ2-7; the J call may be wrong. Germline values: CDR1 ENHRY, CDR2 SYGVKD. The CDR3 spans 11 residues. The CDR3 protein is CAISAWGEQYF. CDR3 in DNA: TGTGCCATCAGTGCTTGGGGCGAGCAGTACTTC.

This clonotype was seen only once. The chain joins TRBV6-1 to TRBJ2-7, with 8 positions matching TRBD2. The V and J ends lost 4 bases and 7 bases, in that order; junction bases with no gene match: 9. Germline V gene data show CDR1 as MNHNS and CDR2 as SASEGT. CDR3 length: 14 amino acids. CDR3 coding DNA: TGTGCCAGCAGTGCTTCTGGGACTAGTTATGAGCAGTACTTC. Translated: CASSASGTSYEQYF.

This clonotype showed up many times. The chain employs TRBV27 and TRBJ1-2; 7 bases agree with TRBD1. In germline, CDR1 is MNHEY, CDR2 SMNVEV (reference sequence). CDR3 length equals 15 residues. Germline trimming cut 5 bases from V and 5 bases from J; bases unmatched to any gene: 11. CDR3 protein: CASSLTGVPRYGYTF. DNA of the CDR3: TGTGCCAGCAGTCTTACAGGGGTCCCTAGATATGGCTACACCTTC.

This clonotype was seen a few times. The chain employs TRBV6-1 and TRBJ1-5, with 7 positions matching TRBD1. There are 16 residues in the CDR3. Germline-derived CDR1 and CDR2 are MNHNS and SASEGT. With 1 base clipped from V and 5 bases from J, the junction kept 8 bases outside the gene matches. The CDR3 loop is CASSEVTGNPDQPQHF. In DNA form, the CDR3 reads TGTGCCAGCAGTGAAGTGACAGGGAACCCAGATCAGCCCCAGCATTTT.

The table lists this clonotype with a few counts. V is TRBV20-1 and J is TRBJ2-7, with 7 bases aligning to TRBD1. V shed 3 bases and J 3 bases; nucleotides not matched to a gene: 5. The CDR3 has 13 amino acids. CDR1 and CDR2 (germline): DFQATT, SNEGSKA (reference sequence). The DNA of the CDR3 is TGCAGTGCTAGCCCGAGGGGGCTCTACGAGCAGTACTTC. As protein: CSASPRGLYEQYF.

The chain couples TRBV6-5 to TRBJ2-7; TRBD2 is a possible D gene (7 bases). Germline CDR1 is MNHEY and CDR2 is SVGAGI. Trimming left V 6 bases short and J 4 bases short, with 19 bases between. There are 15 residues in the CDR3. CDR3 loop: CASRPLTGGKYEQYF. Here the CDR3 DNA reads TGTGCCAGCAGACCACTAACGGGGGGCAAATACGAGCAGTACTTC.

The chain joins TRBV25-1 to TRBJ1-2; D is unresolved. Germline V gene lookup returns CDR1 MGHDK and CDR2 SYGVNS. CDR3 length equals 14 residues. Trimming took off 3 bases at V and 4 bases at J, with 12 bases between the two ends. CDR3 DNA: TGTGCCAGCAGTGATCGTCCAGGAATCTATGGCTACACCTTC. It translates to CASSDRPGIYGYTF.

This clonotype appeared a few times. The chain employs TRBV11-2 and TRBJ2-1; TRBD2 matches 11 bases. The V and J ends lost 1 base and 6 bases, in that order; junction bases with no gene match: 8. Germline V lookup: CDR1 SGHAT, CDR2 FQNNGV. The CDR3 runs to 17 residues. CDR3 residues: CASSLVSSGRPFNEQFF. In DNA form, the CDR3 reads TGTGCCAGCAGCTTAGTTTCTAGCGGGAGGCCATTCAATGAGCAGTTCTTC.

The V gene is TRBV7-2, the J gene TRBJ1-6, with D hard to call. Between the trimmed V and J ends, which lost 1 base and 8 bases, there was a span of 12 bases. CDR1 and CDR2 (germline): SGHTA, FQGNSA. This CDR3 comprises 15 residues. As DNA, the CDR3 is TGTGCCAGCAGCTTAGTGCCGGGGATGGATTCACCCCTCCACTTT. It is translated as CASSLVPGMDSPLHF. Full variable domain (outside the CDR3, taken from reference TRBV7-2 and TRBJ1-6): GAGVSQSPSNKVTEKGKDVELRCDPISGHTALYWYRQSLGQGLEFLIYFQGNSAPDKSGLPSDRFSAERTGGSVSTLTIQRTQQEDSAVYLCASSLVPGMDSPLHFGNGTRLTVT.

This clonotype was counted a single time. The chain joins TRBV7-2 to TRBJ2-1, with D possibly being TRBD1 (5 bases). The CDR3 extends over 16 amino acids. Between the trimmed V and J ends, which lost 1 base and 1 base, there was a span of 11 bases. Germline values: CDR1 SGHTA, CDR2 FQGNSA. CDR3 DNA sequence: TGTGCCAGCAGCTTAGTATCAGGGCAATCCTACAATGAGCAGTTCTTC. Translation: CASSLVSGQSYNEQFF.

This clonotype turned up a few times. Given a much more abundant clone one base away, this may be a read error. The V and J genes are TRBV7-8 and TRBJ2-3; no reliable D call. V lost 5 bases to trimming and J lost 1 base, with 10 bases between them. CDR1 and CDR2 from the germline V gene are SGHVS and FQNEAQ. The CDR3 contains 14 residues. This CDR3 is CASSTDAGTDTQYF. The CDR3 DNA reads TGTGCCAGCAGCACAGACGCAGGCACAGATACGCAGTATTTT. The variable domain in full, completed from reference TRBV7-8 and TRBJ2-3, reads GAGVSQSPRYKVAKRGQDVALRCDPISGHVSLFWYQQALGQGPEFLTYFQNEAQLDKSGLPSDRFFAERPEGSVSTLKIQRTQQEDSAVYLCASSTDAGTDTQYFGPGTRLTVL.